This TCR beta chain was captured in a study of blood T cells in healthy people across ages (dated by TCRdb to about 2015). For the wider study: In model experiments, roughly one uniquely barcoded TCR beta cDNA molecule per two T cells was captured by template switching. To track age-related changes in TCR beta repertoire diversity, the study relied on deep sequencing normalized with unique cDNA molecular identifiers. The donors were split into four age groups: young (average around 15 years), middle-aged (over 35), aged (around 67) and long-lived (under 85). Two additional independent replicas of 1 million unique cDNA reads from the same blood draw were analyzed for two donors (one aged 18 to 30 and one aged 80 or older). Study-level results and caveats: Compared with the aged group, more naive CD4+ T cells, fewer expanded clones and increased TCR diversity were shown by the long-lived group, suggesting age selection. Because profiling used bulk unsorted PBMCs, naive and antigen-experienced compartments could not be compared conclusively. Estimates of total diversity based on one million sequenced T cells were considered lower bounds and underestimates. Donor CMV infection status was unknown, potentially confounding age-related changes in expanded clonotypes. As age increased, observed TCR beta diversity per million T cells dropped in a roughly linear way, and a significant reduction was already evident by age 40. The percentage of naive T cells measured by flow cytometry correlated strongly with observed TCR beta diversity.

In this sample, this clonotype turned up a few times. The specificity of this receptor is unknown. No much larger clone exists at a distance of one base, and base qualities are not known. The library was generated by 5' RACE. Sequencing used an Illumina HiSeq 2500. A second PCR of about 6 to 11 cycles was performed with a sample-barcoded 5' primer and a J-beta primer mix. A unique molecular identifier was introduced onto each TCR beta cDNA molecule by a template-switch 5' adaptor carrying 12 random nucleotides. Each sample yielded at least 2.5 million CDR3-containing paired-end reads. First-strand cDNA synthesis was performed from all RNA using the Mint cDNA synthesis kit, with priming by a TRBC-specific oligonucleotide. All cDNA was treated with uracil-DNA glycosylase and then went through a first 18-cycle PCR with the universal primers M1SS and BC2_uni_R. As for the original processing: For normalization, 1 million high-quality reads, each with a distinct molecular identifier, were randomly selected from each sample. Reads sharing molecular identifiers were discarded rather than binned into consensus sequences. CDR3 identification, clonotype clustering and error correction used MiTCR with a Q25 quality threshold and the strictest error-elimination algorithm. A nonparametric unseen species model using Euler transformation provided a lower-bound estimate of total TCR beta diversity. TCRdb itself trimmed the public reads at Q25 with fastp, ran MiXCR and retained productive beta chains. Rows are unified per CDR3 protein, each entry keeping the most common DNA and genes. None of the V and J calls come from the authors' own analysis; TCRdb made them. The table for this sample lists under 1,100,000 distinct CDR3 sequences; almost 25% of them were counted only once. The ten most abundant clones make up around 0.75% of the sample.

V and J are truncated by 6 bases and 7 bases respectively, leaving an intervening sequence of 21 bases. Including cysteine and phenylalanine, the CDR3 has 16 amino acids. Just the 48-base CDR3 DNA is kept, in frame starting at base 1. Looking up the germline V gene yields CDR1 SGHTA and CDR2 FQGTGA. The donors were roughly 40 Caucasian individuals from Russia, aged roughly 6 to 90 years, who were systemically healthy. Each donor gave roughly 9 milliliters of peripheral blood, drawn into EDTA-treated Vacutainer tubes. PBMCs were isolated by Ficoll-Paque density-gradient centrifugation, with at least 6.5 million obtained per sample. Total RNA, at least 6 micrograms per sample, was extracted from PBMCs with Trizol reagent. For every donor, flow cytometry on a PBMC aliquot measured the percentage of naive CD45RAhigh/CD27high T cells. This same sample was also taken into another study, of T cells of mothers and their children. The second source states: Donors were nine systemically healthy Caucasian individuals: three mothers and their six children. cDNA synthesis used all of the extracted RNA, with 1.5 ug of RNA in each 15 ul reaction. In the second PCR, the M1S primer introduced both the sample barcodes and 2-4 random nucleotides. Over 8 million TCR beta CDR3 reads were obtained for each mother, and 2.5 million to 3 million reads were obtained for each child. In both related and unrelated pairs, thymic selection shapes the output of TCR recombination in a similar way, with inherited differences having only a minor effect. Normalized repertoire overlap in related mother-child pairs was always slightly higher than in unrelated mother-child pairs, but the difference was never significant. No persistent microchimeric T cell clones were found, with a detection sensitivity of approximately 94 clones per million clonotypes. The study used deep NGS to compare TCR beta repertoires of mothers and children, seeking features distinguishing related mother-child pairs from unrelated individuals. Mothers averaged about 40 +/- 4 years of age and children averaged 11 +/- 4 years. After adapter ligation with NEBNext reagents, the libraries were sequenced on Illumina HiSeq 2000 with 100+100 nt paired-end reads. To avoid cross-contamination, the mother libraries and the child libraries were prepared a month apart and sequenced in separate runs. Each donor had between roughly 500,000 and 2,200,000 distinct TCR beta clonotypes identified. Naive TCR beta clonotypes were estimated from low-frequency clonotypes matched to each donor's FACS-determined naive share, without sorting.

The rearranged segments are TRBV7-3 and TRBJ2-2; no D gene can be assigned with confidence. The receptor was isolated from a girl aged 2 to 10 in good health. The sequencing sample was made of blood. Read as DNA, the sequence is TGTGCCAGCAGTCAACTTAGGTCCGGGCTGGGCGGGGAGCTGTTTTTT. It encodes CASSQLRSGLGGELFF. The variable domain in full, with residues beyond the CDR3 obtained from the reference TRBV7-3 and TRBJ2-2 genes, is GAGVSQTPSNKVTEKGKYVELRCDPISGHTALYWYRQSLGQGPEFLIYFQGTGAADDSGLPNDRFFAVRPEGSVSTLKIQRTERGDSAVYLCASSQLRSGLGGELFFGEGSRLTVL.